The 28 T cell receptor beta chains below come from one sample, sequenced in a study of post-analysis software for immune sequencing data (dated by TCRdb to about 2015). Their cognate antigens are unknown. Libraries were built with PCR. Instrument on record: Illumina HiSeq 2500. To reduce PCR and sequencing biases, unique molecular identifiers were built into the TCR beta cDNA libraries. Through fastp at Q25 and MiXCR, TCRdb rebuilt clones from the public reads, retaining in-frame beta chains. Identical CDR3 protein sequences are pooled into one entry, listed with their most common genes and DNA. The sample table contains some 450,000 distinct CDR3 sequences; only one count was recorded for under 55% of them. Together, the top ten hold 9.5% to 13% of the sample. General conclusions and limits of the study: Significantly higher frequencies in patients than in controls were found for roughly 5 TRBV segments, including TRBV5-6, TRBV5-1 and TRBV20-1.

Material for sequencing was blood. The receptors stem from a girl between 10 and 17 years old with multiple sclerosis.

As concerns this clonotype: An end of the junction differs from the germline gene, which may be a read error. This rearrangement joins TRBV27 to TRBJ1-6, with D unclear. The CDR3 loop spans 15 amino acids. The germline gives CDR1 MNHEY, CDR2 SMNVEV (reference sequence). This chain's CDR3 is CVSSPPPGFNSPLHF. CDR3 in DNA: TGTGTCAGCAGTCCCCCCCCAGGCTTTAATTCACCCCTCCACTTT.

This chain connects TRBV6-5 to TRBJ2-3; 9 bases fit TRBD2. There are 17 residues in the CDR3. Germline CDR1 reads MNHEY; CDR2 reads SVGAGI. Trimming took 0 bases from V and 3 from J; bases not matched to a gene: 7. The CDR3: CASSYSTGGRGTDTQYF. CDR3 nucleotide sequence: TGTGCCAGCAGTTACTCGACGGGCGGGAGGGGTACAGATACGCAGTATTTT.

The rearrangement links TRBV5-6 to TRBJ2-5; 8 bases match TRBD1. Germline lookup yields CDR1 SGHDT and CDR2 YYEEEE. CDR3 length: 14 amino acids. V lost 4 bases, J lost 4 bases, and 6 bases stayed unmatched. The CDR3 loop reads CASSNTGGRETQYF. Here the CDR3 DNA reads TGTGCCAGCAGCAACACAGGGGGGCGAGAGACCCAGTACTTC.

This clonotype was seen a few times. The chain combines TRBV20-1 with TRBJ2-1; tentatively, D is TRBD2 (5 bases). Germline CDR1 is DFQATT and CDR2 is SNEGSKA (reference sequence). CDR3 length: 14 residues. V was clipped by 3 bases and J by 9 bases, with 18 bases between them. The CDR3 protein is CSASLGGGVGEQFF. DNA for the CDR3: TGCAGTGCTAGCCTAGGAGGTGGGGTTGGTGAGCAGTTCTTC.

In this sample, this clonotype turned up a few times. The chain uses TRBV12-3 or TRBV12-4 and TRBJ2-1; 11 positions agree with TRBD2. The ends lost 7 bases at V and 0 bases at J; junction bases unmatched: 11. This CDR3 contains 18 residues. The CDR3 loop is CASTRGLAGGVSYNEQFF. As DNA, the CDR3 is TGTGCCAGCACCAGGGGCCTAGCGGGAGGCGTCTCCTACAATGAGCAGTTCTTC.

This clonotype has just a few counts. The CDR3 spells CASSQVRYNQPQHF. The DNA of the CDR3 is TGCGCCAGCAGCCAAGTTCGGTACAATCAGCCCCAGCATTTT. The chain recombines TRBV4-1 with TRBJ1-5; D gene ambiguous. Germline loops: CDR1 MGHRA, CDR2 YSYEKL. Deletions cut 1 base from V and 3 bases from J, with 7 bases between. The CDR3 is 14 residues long.

The gene calls are TRBV27 and TRBJ2-7; TRBD1 aligns across 9 bases. There are 16 residues in the CDR3. CDR1 is MNHEY, CDR2 SMNVEV, per germline (reference sequence). The J segment lost 4 bases and the V segment lost 0 bases, leaving 7 bases of the junction unmatched. The CDR3, as DNA: TGTGCCAGCAGTTTATCGGGGGGGACAGGGATATACGAGCAGTACTTC. This gives the protein CASSLSGGTGIYEQYF.

The sample holds a few counts of this clonotype. The CDR3 DNA reads as TGTGCCAGCAGCTTAGAGACGTCGGCGGGAGCTTACAATGAGCAGTTCTTC. It codes for CASSLETSAGAYNEQFF. The chain joins TRBV7-2 to TRBJ2-1; 7 nucleotides match TRBD2. The J segment lost 4 bases and the V segment lost 1 base, leaving 10 bases of the junction unmatched. Germline CDR1 reads SGHTA; CDR2 reads FQGNSA. The CDR3 spans 17 residues.

The chain employs TRBV29-1 and TRBJ1-1, with D hard to call. This CDR3 contains 12 residues. Trimming left V 0 bases short and J 6 bases short, with 8 bases between. Germline-derived CDR1 and CDR2 are SQVTM and ANQGSEA. The CDR3 loop is CSVEDGPAEAFF. CDR3 nucleotides: TGCAGCGTTGAAGACGGACCGGCTGAAGCTTTCTTT.

This chain joins TRBV25-1 and TRBJ2-7, with 7 bases aligning to TRBD1. After removal of 6 bases from V and 5 bases from J, the junction contained 4 bases not matched to a gene. Germline-derived CDR1 and CDR2 are MGHDK and SYGVNS. The CDR3 runs to 12 residues. CDR3 sequence reads: CASSRDRNEQYF. The CDR3 DNA reads as TGTGCCAGCAGCCGGGACAGAAACGAGCAGTACTTC.

The V gene is TRBV11-1, the J gene TRBJ1-6; D possibly corresponds to TRBD1 (6 bases). V was cut by 4 bases and J by 8 bases, with 12 bases left in between. The CDR3 sequence is 14 residues long. In germline, CDR1 is SGHAT, CDR2 FQDESV (reference sequence). This CDR3 reads CASSYRDEDSPLHF. As DNA, the CDR3 is TGTGCCAGCAGCTACAGGGATGAGGATTCACCCCTCCACTTT. Full variable domain (outside the CDR3, taken from reference TRBV11-1 and TRBJ1-6): EAEVAQSPRYKITEKSQAVAFWCDPISGHATLYWYRQILGQGPELLVQFQDESVVDDSQLPKDRFSAERLKGVDSTLKIQPAELGDSAMYLCASSYRDEDSPLHFGNGTRLTVT.

This clonotype was seen only a few times. The chain links TRBV20-1 to TRBJ2-5, with D perhaps matching TRBD2 (6 bases). The germline V gene has CDR1 DFQATT and CDR2 SNEGSKA (reference sequence). V was pared by 2 bases and J by 4 bases, with 23 bases between. The CDR3 covers 17 residues. The CDR3 sequence: CSARSPPDYLGGETQYF. The CDR3 coding sequence is TGCAGTGCTAGAAGCCCCCCCGACTACCTGGGAGGAGAGACCCAGTACTTC.

This chain uses TRBV29-1 with TRBJ2-7; 10 nucleotides align to TRBD1. The V segment lost 6 bases and the J segment 4 bases; nucleotides outside the gene matches: 9. The CDR3 has 14 residues. In germline, CDR1 is SQVTM, CDR2 ANQGSEA. CDR3 protein: CSVERTGGVYEQYF. The CDR3 DNA sequence: TGCAGCGTAGAACGGACAGGGGGAGTGTACGAGCAGTACTTC.

This sequence joins TRBV7-3 and TRBJ2-1; 8 bases agree with TRBD1. V shed 4 bases and J 9 bases; nucleotides not matched to a gene: 11. The length of the CDR3 is 15 residues. Germline V gives CDR1 SGHTA, CDR2 FQGTGA. The CDR3 loop reads CASSSPTGGIGEQFF. In nucleotides, the CDR3 is TGTGCCAGCAGCTCGCCAACAGGGGGAATAGGTGAGCAGTTCTTC. The full variable domain, with the rest looked up from reference TRBV7-3 and TRBJ2-1, is GAGVSQTPSNKVTEKGKYVELRCDPISGHTALYWYRQSLGQGPEFLIYFQGTGAADDSGLPNDRFFAVRPEGSVSTLKIQRTERGDSAVYLCASSSPTGGIGEQFFGPGTRLTVL.

This chain connects TRBV3-1 to TRBJ1-6, with a tentative D call TRBD1 (6 bases). Germline V gene sequence: CDR1 LGHDT, CDR2 YNNKEL (reference sequence). The CDR3 loop spans 15 amino acids. With 1 base removed from V and 7 bases from J, the gap between germline ends came to 11 bases. CDR3 protein: CASSQGTGWNSPLHF. CDR3 nucleotides: TGTGCCAGCAGCCAAGGAACAGGGTGGAATTCACCCCTCCACTTT.

The V gene is TRBV7-3, the J gene TRBJ2-1; the match to TRBD1 covers 9 bases. V lost 6 bases, J lost 8 bases, and 8 bases stayed unmatched. The CDR3 runs 14 residues. Germline V lookup: CDR1 SGHTA, CDR2 FQGTGA. Here the CDR3 reads CASRFWTGEDEQFF. The DNA for the CDR3 is TGTGCCAGCAGATTTTGGACAGGGGAAGATGAGCAGTTCTTC.

This clonotype has only a few counts. The J gene is TRBJ2-7, the V gene TRBV15, with D possibly TRBD1 on 5 matching bases. The V gene's germline CDR1 is LNHNV and CDR2 YYDKDF (reference sequence). V was pared by 1 base and J by 0 bases, with 10 bases between. This CDR3 comprises 15 residues. CDR3 in DNA: TGTGCCACCAGCAGAGTGGGCAGGGCCTCCTACGAGCAGTACTTC. This translates into CATSRVGRASYEQYF.

V and J are TRBV3-1 and TRBJ2-7, with unresolved D. Germline-derived CDR1 and CDR2 are LGHDT and YNNKEL (reference sequence). Trimming stripped 0 bases from V and 0 bases from J, with 15 bases between. This CDR3 region has 17 residues. The CDR3 region is CASSQEASPLLSYEQYF. CDR3 in DNA: TGTGCCAGCAGCCAAGAGGCCAGCCCTCTTCTCTCCTACGAGCAGTACTTC.

This chain uses TRBV5-1 with TRBJ2-7; D remains ambiguous. Deletions cut 0 bases from V and 2 bases from J, with 12 bases between. CDR3 length: 15 amino acids. Germline CDR1 is SGHRS and CDR2 is YFSETQ. The CDR3 DNA is TGCGCCAGCAGCTTGGCCGCGAGTAACGCCTACGAGCAGTACTTC. It is translated as CASSLAASNAYEQYF.

The sample holds many counts of this clonotype. The junction shows a germline mismatch at one end, possibly a read error. This chain connects TRBV9 to TRBJ2-7; 14 nucleotides match TRBD2. Germline lookup yields CDR1 SGDLS and CDR2 YYNGEE. This CDR3 has 14 residues. The CDR3 here is CASSVGLAGDEQYF. In DNA, the CDR3 is TGTGCTAGCAGCGTGGGACTAGCGGGAGACGAGCAGTACTTC.

The chain employs TRBV20-1 and TRBJ2-1, with TRBD2 identical over 9 bases. The V gene end was trimmed by 5 bases and the J gene end by 7 bases; junction bases not matched to a gene: 9. Germline V gene sequence: CDR1 DFQATT, CDR2 SNEGSKA (reference sequence). The CDR3 extends over 14 amino acids. CDR3: CSAAPSGRINEQFF. The CDR3 DNA is TGCAGTGCTGCCCCCAGCGGGAGGATTAATGAGCAGTTCTTC.

This chain uses TRBV4-1 with TRBJ2-5, with TRBD1 identical over 8 bases. With V trimmed by 6 bases and J by 2 bases, 8 bases remained unmatched. The CDR3 extends over 15 amino acids. Germline V gene sequence: CDR1 MGHRA, CDR2 YSYEKL. In DNA, the CDR3 is TGCGCCAGCAGGCTCGACGACAGGGGACAAGAGACCCAGTACTTC. Translating gives CASRLDDRGQETQYF.

In nucleotides, the CDR3 is TGTGCCAGCAGCCTTCGAGGGGGGACCGAGCAGTTCTTC. It translates to CASSLRGGTEQFF. The chain employs TRBV12-3 or TRBV12-4 and TRBJ2-1; possibly TRBD1 or TRBD2 for D (6 bases each). The CDR3 consists of 13 residues. V was cut by 6 bases and J by 10 bases, with 16 bases left in between.

The rearrangement links TRBV12-3 or TRBV12-4 to TRBJ1-1; 7 bases line up with TRBD1. V lost 6 bases to trimming and J lost 5 bases; unmatched junction nucleotides: 12. CDR3 size: 15 residues. DNA for the CDR3: TGTGCCAGCAGAATGGAGGGGGCGCGTGGGACTGAAGCTTTCTTT. Amino acid sequence: CASRMEGARGTEAFF.

The chain links TRBV2 to TRBJ1-2, with TRBD1 identical over 7 bases. Unmatched junction bases numbered 13, after V lost 10 bases and J lost 8 bases. The length of the CDR3 is 13 residues. Germline assignment: CDR1 SNHLY and CDR2 FYNNEI. This CDR3 is CAIPPAGGLGYTF. The CDR3 DNA is TGTGCCATCCCACCGGCAGGGGGTTTGGGCTACACCTTC.

This chain uses TRBV5-1 with TRBJ2-3, with TRBD1 matching over 8 bases. The CDR3 covers 15 residues. The V and J ends lost 0 bases and 5 bases, in that order; junction bases with no gene match: 5. Looked up from germline, CDR1 is SGHRS and CDR2 is YFSETQ. CDR3 DNA: TGCGCCAGCAGCTTGGATGCAGGGGGCTTAGATACGCAGTATTTT. Its protein is CASSLDAGGLDTQYF.

The genes are TRBV6-5 and TRBJ2-5; D tentatively fits TRBD1 or TRBD2 (5 bases each). The CDR3 totals 18 residues. Germline V gene sequence: CDR1 MNHEY, CDR2 SVGAGI. V shed 1 base and J shed 2 bases, with 20 bases lying between them. CDR3 residues: CASSYFRQSQGRQETQYF. In DNA, the CDR3 is TGTGCCAGCAGTTACTTCCGACAGAGCCAGGGACGTCAAGAGACCCAGTACTTC.

This clonotype was observed a handful of times. The chain employs TRBV29-1 and TRBJ2-7, with D hard to call. CDR1 and CDR2 (germline): SQVTM, ANQGSEA. This CDR3 has 12 residues. The ends were cut back, 7 bases at V and 4 bases at J, with 14 bases in the middle. The CDR3 sequence: CSARTAGYEQYF. The CDR3 DNA follows: TGCAGCGCCCGCACAGCAGGATACGAGCAGTACTTC.